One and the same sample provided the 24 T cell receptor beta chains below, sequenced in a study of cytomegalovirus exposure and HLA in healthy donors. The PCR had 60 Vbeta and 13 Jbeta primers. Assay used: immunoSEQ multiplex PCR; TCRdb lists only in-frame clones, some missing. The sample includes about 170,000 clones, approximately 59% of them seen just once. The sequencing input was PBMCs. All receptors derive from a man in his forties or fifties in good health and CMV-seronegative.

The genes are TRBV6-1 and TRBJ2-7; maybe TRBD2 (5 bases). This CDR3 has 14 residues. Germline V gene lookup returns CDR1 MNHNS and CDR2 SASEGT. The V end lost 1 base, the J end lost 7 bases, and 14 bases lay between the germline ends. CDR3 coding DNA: TGTGCCAGCAGTGAAGTTGAAGGGAGCGAAGAGCAGTACTTC. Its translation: CASSEVEGSEEQYF.

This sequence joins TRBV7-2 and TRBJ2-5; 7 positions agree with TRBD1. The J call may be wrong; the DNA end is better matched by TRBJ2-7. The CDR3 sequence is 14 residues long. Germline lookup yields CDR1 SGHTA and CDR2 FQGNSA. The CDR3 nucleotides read TGTGCCAGCAGCTTAGTAAACAGGGGTGGCGAGCAGTACTTC. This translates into CASSLVNRGGEQYF.

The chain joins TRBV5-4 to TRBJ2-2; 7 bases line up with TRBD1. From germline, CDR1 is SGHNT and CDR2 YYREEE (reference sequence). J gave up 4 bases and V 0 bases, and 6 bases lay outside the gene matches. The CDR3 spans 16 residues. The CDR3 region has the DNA TGTGCCAGCAGCTTGGGACAGGGTTCGGGCACCGGGGAGCTGTTTTTT. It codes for CASSLGQGSGTGELFF. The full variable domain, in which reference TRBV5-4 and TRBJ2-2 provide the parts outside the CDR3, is ETGVTQSPTHLIKTRGQQVTLRCSSQSGHNTVSWYQQALGQGPQFIFQYYREEENGRGNFPPRFSGLQFPNYSSELNVNALELDDSALYLCASSLGQGSGTGELFFGEGSRLTVL.

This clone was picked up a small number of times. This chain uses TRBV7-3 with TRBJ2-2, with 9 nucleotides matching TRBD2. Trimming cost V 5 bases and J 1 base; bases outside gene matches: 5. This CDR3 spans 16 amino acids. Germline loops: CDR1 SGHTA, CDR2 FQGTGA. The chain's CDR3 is CASSTRLAENTGELFF. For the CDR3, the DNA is TGTGCCAGCAGCACAAGACTAGCGGAGAACACCGGGGAGCTGTTTTTT. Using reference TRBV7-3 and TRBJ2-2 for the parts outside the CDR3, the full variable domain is GAGVSQTPSNKVTEKGKYVELRCDPISGHTALYWYRQSLGQGPEFLIYFQGTGAADDSGLPNDRFFAVRPEGSVSTLKIQRTERGDSAVYLCASSTRLAENTGELFFGEGSRLTVL.

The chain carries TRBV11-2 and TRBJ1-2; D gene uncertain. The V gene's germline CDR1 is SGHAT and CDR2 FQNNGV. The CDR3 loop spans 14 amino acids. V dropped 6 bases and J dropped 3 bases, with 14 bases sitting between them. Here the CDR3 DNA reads TGTGCCAGCAGTTCCACAGCTACCCACTATGGCTACACCTTC. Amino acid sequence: CASSSTATHYGYTF.

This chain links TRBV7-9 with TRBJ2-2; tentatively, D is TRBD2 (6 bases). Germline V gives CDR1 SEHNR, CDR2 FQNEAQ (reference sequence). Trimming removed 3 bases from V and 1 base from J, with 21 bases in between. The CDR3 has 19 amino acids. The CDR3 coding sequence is TGTGCCAGCAGCTTCGGTATTCGCGGGGCGGTCAAGAACACCGGGGAGCTGTTTTTT. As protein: CASSFGIRGAVKNTGELFF.

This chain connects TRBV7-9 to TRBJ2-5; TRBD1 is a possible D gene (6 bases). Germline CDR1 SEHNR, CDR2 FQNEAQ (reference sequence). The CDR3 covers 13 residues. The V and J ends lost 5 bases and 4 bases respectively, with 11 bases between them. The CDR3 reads CASSRGRGETQYF. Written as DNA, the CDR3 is TGTGCCAGCAGCAGGGGCAGGGGAGAGACCCAGTACTTC.

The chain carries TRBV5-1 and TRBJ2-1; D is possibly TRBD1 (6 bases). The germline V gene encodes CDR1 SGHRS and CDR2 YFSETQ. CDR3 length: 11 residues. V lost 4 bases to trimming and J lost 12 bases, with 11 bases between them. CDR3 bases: TGCGCCAGCAGCCGGGACACCGGGCAGTTCTTC. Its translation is CASSRDTGQFF.

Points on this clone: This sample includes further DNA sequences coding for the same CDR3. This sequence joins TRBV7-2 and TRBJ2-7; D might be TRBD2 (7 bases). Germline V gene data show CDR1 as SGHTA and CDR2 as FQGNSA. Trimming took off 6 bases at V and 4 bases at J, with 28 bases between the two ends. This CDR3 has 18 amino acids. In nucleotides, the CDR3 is TGTGCCAGCAGTCTTTCGGGGGGCAAGCTTAAGCCGGAGTACGAGCAGTACTTC. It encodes CASSLSGGKLKPEYEQYF.

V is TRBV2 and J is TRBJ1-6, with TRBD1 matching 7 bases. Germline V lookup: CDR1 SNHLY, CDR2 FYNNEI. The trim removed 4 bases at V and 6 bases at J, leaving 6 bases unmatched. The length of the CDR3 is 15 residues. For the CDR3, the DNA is TGTGCCAGCAGTGTCCTGGGACAGATTAATTCACCCCTCCACTTT. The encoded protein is CASSVLGQINSPLHF.

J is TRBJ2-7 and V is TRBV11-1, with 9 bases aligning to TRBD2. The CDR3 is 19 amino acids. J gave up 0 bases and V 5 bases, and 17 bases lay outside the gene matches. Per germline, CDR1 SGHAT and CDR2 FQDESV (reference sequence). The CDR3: CASSNPLNLLAGSSYEQYF. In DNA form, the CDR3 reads TGTGCCAGCAGCAATCCGTTAAATTTGCTAGCGGGAAGCTCCTACGAGCAGTACTTC. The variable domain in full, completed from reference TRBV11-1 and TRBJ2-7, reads EAEVAQSPRYKITEKSQAVAFWCDPISGHATLYWYRQILGQGPELLVQFQDESVVDDSQLPKDRFSAERLKGVDSTLKIQPAELGDSAMYLCASSNPLNLLAGSSYEQYFGPGTRLTVT.

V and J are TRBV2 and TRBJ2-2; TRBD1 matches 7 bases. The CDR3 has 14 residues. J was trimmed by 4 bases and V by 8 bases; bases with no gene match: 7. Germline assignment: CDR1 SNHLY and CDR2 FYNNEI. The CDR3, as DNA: TGTGCCAGCCAGGGACAGATCTCCACCGGGGAGCTGTTTTTT. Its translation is CASQGQISTGELFF.

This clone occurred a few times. This chain's CDR3 is CASSITLTGGLNTEAFF. CDR3 DNA sequence: TGTGCCAGTAGTATCACCCTCACAGGGGGCCTGAACACTGAAGCTTTCTTT. The V call is TRBV19, the J call TRBJ1-1, with 9 bases fitting TRBD1. Germline CDR1 reads LNHDA; CDR2 reads SQIVND (reference sequence). The CDR3 contains 17 residues. The V and J ends lost 3 bases and 0 bases, in that order; junction bases with no gene match: 8.

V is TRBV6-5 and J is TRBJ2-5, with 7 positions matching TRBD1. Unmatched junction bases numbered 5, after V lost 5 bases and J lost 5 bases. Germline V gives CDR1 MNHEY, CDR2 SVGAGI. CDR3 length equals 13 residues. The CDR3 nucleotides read TGTGCCAGCAGTCTCGGGACAGATGAGACCCAGTACTTC. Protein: CASSLGTDETQYF.

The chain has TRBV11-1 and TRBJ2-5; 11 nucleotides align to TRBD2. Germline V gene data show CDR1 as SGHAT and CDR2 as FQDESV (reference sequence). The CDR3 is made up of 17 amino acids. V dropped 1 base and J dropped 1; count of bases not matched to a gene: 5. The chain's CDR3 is CASSLGGTSGPQETQYF. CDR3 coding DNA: TGTGCCAGCAGCTTAGGGGGGACTAGCGGACCCCAAGAGACCCAGTACTTC. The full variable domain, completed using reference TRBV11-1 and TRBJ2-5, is EAEVAQSPRYKITEKSQAVAFWCDPISGHATLYWYRQILGQGPELLVQFQDESVVDDSQLPKDRFSAERLKGVDSTLKIQPAELGDSAMYLCASSLGGTSGPQETQYFGPGTRLLVL.

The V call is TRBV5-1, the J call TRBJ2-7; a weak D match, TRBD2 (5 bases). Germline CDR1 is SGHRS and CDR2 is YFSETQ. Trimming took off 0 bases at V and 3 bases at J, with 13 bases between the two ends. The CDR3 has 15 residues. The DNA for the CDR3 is TGCGCCAGCAGCTTGGCCAGCGGAGGCTTCTACGAGCAGTACTTC. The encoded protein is CASSLASGGFYEQYF.

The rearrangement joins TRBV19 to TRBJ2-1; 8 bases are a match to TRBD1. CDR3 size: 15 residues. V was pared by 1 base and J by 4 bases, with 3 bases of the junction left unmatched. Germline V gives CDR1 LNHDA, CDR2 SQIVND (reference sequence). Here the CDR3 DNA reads TGTGCCAGTAGTATAGTTCGGACAGGGTACAATGAGCAGTTCTTC. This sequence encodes CASSIVRTGYNEQFF. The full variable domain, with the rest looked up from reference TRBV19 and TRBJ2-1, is DGGITQSPKYLFRKEGQNVTLSCEQNLNHDAMYWYRQDPGQGLRLIYYSQIVNDFQKGDIAEGYSVSREKKESFPLTVTSAQKNPTAFYLCASSIVRTGYNEQFFGPGTRLTVL.

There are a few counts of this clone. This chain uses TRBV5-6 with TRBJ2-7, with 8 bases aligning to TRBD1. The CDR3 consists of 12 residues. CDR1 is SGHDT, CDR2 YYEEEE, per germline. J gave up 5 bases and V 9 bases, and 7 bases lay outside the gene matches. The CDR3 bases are TGTGCCACCAGACAGGGGCGCGACGAGCAGTACTTC. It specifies CATRQGRDEQYF.

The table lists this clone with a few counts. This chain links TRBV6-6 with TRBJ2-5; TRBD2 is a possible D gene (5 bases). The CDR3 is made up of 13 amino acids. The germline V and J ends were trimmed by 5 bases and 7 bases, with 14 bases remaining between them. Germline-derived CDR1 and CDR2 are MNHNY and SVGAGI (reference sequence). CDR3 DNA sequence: TGTGCCAGCAGTCAAAACCGGGAATTGACCCAGTACTTC. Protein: CASSQNRELTQYF.

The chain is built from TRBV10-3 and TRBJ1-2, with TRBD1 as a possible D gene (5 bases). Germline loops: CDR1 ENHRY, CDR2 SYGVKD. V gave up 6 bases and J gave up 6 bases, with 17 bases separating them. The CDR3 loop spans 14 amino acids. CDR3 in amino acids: CAISPTGGTNGYTF. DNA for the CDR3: TGTGCCATCAGCCCAACTGGAGGGACGAATGGCTACACCTTC.

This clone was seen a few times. In DNA, the CDR3 is TGCGCCAGCAGCCAAGTCCCCTACGCCGGGACAGGCTACTCCTACGAGCAGTACTTC. It translates to CASSQVPYAGTGYSYEQYF. V gene TRBV4-1 combines with J gene TRBJ2-7, with TRBD1 matching over 8 bases. V was clipped by 1 base and J by 0 bases; unmatched bases: 14. Looked up from germline, CDR1 is MGHRA and CDR2 is YSYEKL. This CDR3 contains 19 residues.

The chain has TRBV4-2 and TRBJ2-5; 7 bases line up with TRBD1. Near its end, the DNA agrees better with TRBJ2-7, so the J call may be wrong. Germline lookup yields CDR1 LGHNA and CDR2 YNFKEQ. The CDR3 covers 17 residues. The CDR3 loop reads CASSRKTGQAMPDEQYF. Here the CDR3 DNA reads TGTGCCAGCAGCCGGAAAACCGGACAGGCGATGCCTGACGAGCAGTACTTC.

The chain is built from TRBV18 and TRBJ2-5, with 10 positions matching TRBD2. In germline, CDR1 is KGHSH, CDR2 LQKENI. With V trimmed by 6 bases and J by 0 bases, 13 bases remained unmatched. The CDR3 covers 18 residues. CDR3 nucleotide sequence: TGTGCCAGCTCCCCCGGGACTAGCGCGATCCTTTACCAAGAGACCCAGTACTTC. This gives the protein CASSPGTSAILYQETQYF.

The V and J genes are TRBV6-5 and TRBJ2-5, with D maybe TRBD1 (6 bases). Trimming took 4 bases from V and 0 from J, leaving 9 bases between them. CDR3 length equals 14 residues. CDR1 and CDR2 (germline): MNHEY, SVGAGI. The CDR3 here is CASSWGRNQETQYF. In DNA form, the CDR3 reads TGTGCCAGCAGTTGGGGGCGGAACCAAGAGACCCAGTACTTC.